The 20 T cell receptor beta chains presented below share a single source sample, sequenced in a study of cytomegalovirus exposure and HLA in healthy donors. The PCR was carried out with 60 Vbeta primers and 13 Jbeta primers. Profiling relied on immunoSEQ multiplex PCR, and the TCRdb table lists in-frame clones only, not all of them. Here the sample spans 150,000 to 200,000 clones, around 78% being singletons. The sequencing sample was made of PBMCs. The source is a woman aged 40 to 50 in good health and CMV-seronegative.

The chain is built from TRBV28 and TRBJ2-7; 10 positions agree with TRBD1. The V segment lost 5 bases and the J segment 3 bases; nucleotides outside the gene matches: 10. Germline V CDR1 and CDR2: MDHEN, SYDVKM. The CDR3 is made up of 16 amino acids. The CDR3 region is CASSTLVRDRGYEQYF. In nucleotides, the CDR3 is TGTGCCAGCAGTACTCTCGTCCGGGACAGGGGCTACGAGCAGTACTTC.

The chain joins TRBV19 to TRBJ1-1; 8 positions match TRBD1. This CDR3 has 16 residues. Germline trimming cut 2 bases from V and 1 base from J; bases unmatched to any gene: 6. The germline V gene has CDR1 LNHDA and CDR2 SQIVND (reference sequence). The CDR3 loop is CASSIIWTGRNTEAFF. The CDR3 nucleotides read TGTGCCAGTAGTATAATCTGGACAGGGAGGAACACTGAAGCTTTCTTT.

This clone occurred a few times. This rearrangement joins TRBV4-2 to TRBJ2-1, with 11 bases identical to TRBD2. The CDR3 totals 19 residues. The V gene's germline CDR1 is LGHNA and CDR2 YNFKEQ. The ends lost 3 bases at V and 1 base at J; junction bases unmatched: 11. The CDR3 DNA reads as TGTGCCAGCAGCCACCTAGCGGGGGGCCCAGGGAGTTCCTACAATGAGCAGTTCTTC. Its translation: CASSHLAGGPGSSYNEQFF.

V gene TRBV10-2 combines with J gene TRBJ1-6; D gene unclear. Germline CDR1 reads WSHSY; CDR2 reads SAAADI. There are 15 residues in the CDR3. The ends were cut back, 6 bases at V and 5 bases at J, with 14 bases in the middle. The CDR3 DNA follows: TGCGCCAGCAGCGAATTAGCTCGTCATAATTCACCCCTCCACTTT. It encodes CASSELARHNSPLHF.

V and J are TRBV16 and TRBJ2-5; D is undetermined. Deletions cut 2 bases from V and 1 base from J, with 8 bases between. CDR1 KGHSY and CDR2 FQNENV come from the germline V gene. The length of the CDR3 is 14 residues. CDR3: CASSQKTPQETQYF. CDR3 nucleotides: TGTGCCAGCAGCCAAAAAACTCCCCAAGAGACCCAGTACTTC.

The J gene is TRBJ2-1, the V gene TRBV7-8, with 9 positions matching TRBD1. Per germline, CDR1 SGHVS and CDR2 FQNEAQ. This CDR3 is 16 amino acids long. V shed 4 bases and J 6 bases; nucleotides not matched to a gene: 10. This chain's CDR3 is CASSSTQDRGFNEQFF. CDR3 nucleotides: TGTGCCAGCAGCTCGACACAGGACAGGGGCTTCAATGAGCAGTTCTTC.

The V gene is TRBV11-2, the J gene TRBJ2-5; a weak D match, TRBD1 (5 bases). This CDR3 has 14 residues. Germline CDR1 is SGHAT and CDR2 is FQNNGV. V was clipped by 5 bases and J by 5 bases, with 15 bases between them. The CDR3 loop reads CASSHDKGWETQYF. DNA of the CDR3: TGTGCCAGCAGCCATGACAAGGGGTGGGAGACCCAGTACTTC.

The chain joins TRBV28 to TRBJ1-4; D remains ambiguous. Germline values: CDR1 MDHEN, CDR2 SYDVKM. The CDR3 length is 11 residues. V lost 8 bases, J lost 10 bases, and 11 bases lay in between. CDR3 DNA sequence: TGTGCCAGCCACGACCGGGGAAAACTGTTTTTT. This sequence encodes CASHDRGKLFF.

This clone was counted a few times. The rearrangement joins TRBV4-1 to TRBJ2-2; D possibly corresponds to TRBD2 (6 bases). This CDR3 comprises 15 residues. The germline V gene encodes CDR1 MGHRA and CDR2 YSYEKL. V dropped 7 bases and J dropped 4 bases, with 16 bases sitting between them. This chain's CDR3 is CASKPLGGATGELFF. The CDR3 coding sequence is TGCGCCAGCAAACCGTTGGGGGGTGCCACCGGGGAGCTGTTTTTT.

This clone has just a few counts. The rearrangement uses TRBV28 and TRBJ1-2, with D unclear. Deletions cut 8 bases from V and 6 bases from J, with 22 bases between. CDR1 and CDR2 from the germline V gene are MDHEN and SYDVKM. There are 15 residues in the CDR3. The CDR3 is CASLFRAGGLHGYTF. In DNA form, the CDR3 reads TGTGCCAGCTTATTCCGGGCCGGAGGCTTGCATGGCTACACCTTC.

The V call is TRBV6-5, the J call TRBJ2-7; a possible D gene is TRBD1 (5 bases). Trimming pared 4 bases from V and 4 bases from J, leaving 17 bases between. The CDR3 consists of 15 residues. Germline-derived CDR1 and CDR2 are MNHEY and SVGAGI. The CDR3 region has the DNA TGTGCCAGCAGTTCGGCAGGGTCATCTTTGTACGAGCAGTACTTC. Translation: CASSSAGSSLYEQYF.

Details on this clone: Other DNA sequences within the sample encode an identical CDR3. V usage is TRBV2 and J usage is TRBJ1-2, with 9 bases matching TRBD1. The CDR3 sequence is 13 residues long. V was pared by 6 bases and J by 4 bases, with 3 bases of the junction left unmatched. In germline, CDR1 is SNHLY, CDR2 FYNNEI. The CDR3 protein is CASRGQGGYGYTF. The CDR3 nucleotides are TGTGCCAGCAGGGGACAGGGTGGCTATGGCTACACCTTC.

The CDR3 loop reads CASRQGHGASTDTQYF. The DNA of the CDR3 is TGTGCCAGCAGACAGGGGCATGGCGCCAGCACAGATACGCAGTATTTT. This rearrangement joins TRBV5-8 to TRBJ2-3; 7 bases agree with TRBD1. CDR3 size: 16 residues. From germline, CDR1 is SGHTS and CDR2 YDEGEE. V lost 5 bases, J lost 0 bases, and 9 bases stayed unmatched.

This clone has a handful of counts. The V call is TRBV6-5, the J call TRBJ1-2, with TRBD1 as a possible D gene (5 bases). Germline V gene lookup returns CDR1 MNHEY and CDR2 SVGAGI. Trimming took 0 bases from V and 4 from J, leaving 9 bases between them. CDR3 size: 14 residues. CDR3 bases: TGTGCCAGCAGTTACTCGGGGGGTGGCTATGGCTACACCTTC. Translating it yields CASSYSGGGYGYTF.

The gene calls are TRBV9 and TRBJ2-1; possibly TRBD1 for D (6 bases). Germline CDR1 and CDR2: SGDLS and YYNGEE. The CDR3 runs 14 residues. With 3 bases removed from V and 7 bases from J, the gap between germline ends came to 14 bases. The CDR3 spells CASSGLGGRNEQFF. The DNA for the CDR3 is TGTGCCAGCAGCGGGCTTGGGGGCCGTAATGAGCAGTTCTTC.

This sequence joins TRBV5-1 and TRBJ2-5; TRBD1 is a possible D gene (6 bases). This CDR3 comprises 15 residues. Germline V gives CDR1 SGHRS, CDR2 YFSETQ. Trimming cost V 0 bases and J 5 bases, with 14 bases left between them. CDR3 loop: CASSLVGTFWETQYF. The CDR3 DNA follows: TGCGCCAGCAGCTTGGTCGGGACATTTTGGGAGACCCAGTACTTC.

The rearrangement links TRBV7-3 to TRBJ2-1, with TRBD2 identical over 7 bases. V lost 5 bases to trimming and J lost 7 bases; unmatched junction nucleotides: 11. CDR3 length: 15 amino acids. The germline V gene has CDR1 SGHTA and CDR2 FQGTGA. As DNA, the CDR3 is TGTGCCAGCAGCCCCATTGGGGGGGGATTGAATGAGCAGTTCTTC. This translates into CASSPIGGGLNEQFF.

The rearrangement links TRBV19 to TRBJ1-6, with D unresolved. The V end lost 5 bases, the J end lost 7 bases, and 9 bases lay between the germline ends. This CDR3 is built from 13 residues. The V gene's germline CDR1 is LNHDA and CDR2 SQIVND (reference sequence). The CDR3 DNA follows: TGTGCCAGTAGTGACGGAGCGAATTCACCCCTCCACTTT. This gives the protein CASSDGANSPLHF.

DNA for the CDR3: TGTGCCAGCTCACCAGGCGAGGCGTACGAGCAGTACTTC. As protein: CASSPGEAYEQYF. The chain carries TRBV18 and TRBJ2-7; no firm D call. Germline values: CDR1 KGHSH, CDR2 LQKENI. The CDR3 is 13 residues long. The V end was cut by 2 bases, the J end by 4 bases, with 9 bases between.

V gene TRBV10-2 combines with J gene TRBJ2-7; TRBD2 agrees at 14 bases. J gave up 5 bases and V 5 bases, and 8 bases lay outside the gene matches. In germline, CDR1 is WSHSY, CDR2 SAAADI. The CDR3 totals 16 residues. As DNA, the CDR3 is TGCGCCAGCAGTCGACTAGCGGGGGGGAAAACCCACGAGCAGTACTTC. Translating gives CASSRLAGGKTHEQYF.